The clone carrying this T cell receptor (beta chain) was observed a handful of times. MiXCR, applied by TCRdb to the 5' RACE reads, yields one record per CDR3 protein. The repertoire holds approximately 350,000 distinct CDR3 sequences, about 12% seen once, with more than 6% in the top ten. These data come from a study of identical twins. The CDR3 extends over 16 amino acids. The germline CDR1 and CDR2 sequences are SGDLS and YYNGEE. V was clipped by 3 bases and J by 0 bases, with 13 bases between them. The data were also submitted as part of a second study, on yellow fever vaccine responses in identical twins.

This TCR derives from a young woman in good health. The sequenced sample consisted of CD8+ T cells sorted from blood. The genes are TRBV9 and TRBJ2-1, with a tentative D call TRBD1 (5 bases). The DNA for the CDR3 is TGTGCCAGCAGCGGGGGCGCGTTACTCTCCTACAATGAGCAGTTCTTC. Its translation is CASSGGALLSYNEQFF.